Listed here are 7 T cell receptor beta chains from one sample, sequenced in a study of PD-1 blockade in classical Hodgkin lymphoma. The method was immunoSEQ multiplex PCR; TCRdb's version includes in-frame clones alone and lacks a portion of them. Found here are tens of thousands of clones, over 60% of them singletons; the top ten hold more than 15%. All patients relapsed after autologous stem cell transplantation, and brentuximab vedotin exposure varied. Sequences were derived from peripheral blood mononuclear cells (PBMCs), sampled at baseline. The source of these receptors is a human donor with classical Hodgkin lymphoma.

The rearrangement uses TRBV15 and TRBJ2-5, with 9 bases lining up with TRBD2. Germline-derived CDR1 and CDR2 are LNHNV and YYDKDF (reference sequence). The CDR3 runs 13 residues. V shed 2 bases and J 5 bases; nucleotides not matched to a gene: 0. This CDR3 is CATSRLAGETQYF. The CDR3 DNA reads as TGTGCCACCAGCAGACTAGCGGGGGAGACCCAGTACTTC.

The chain is built from TRBV10-2 and TRBJ1-2, with 8 bases aligning to TRBD1. This CDR3 is built from 14 residues. Germline CDR1 is WSHSY and CDR2 is SAAADI. The trim removed 10 bases at V and 4 bases at J, leaving 11 bases unmatched. The CDR3 DNA follows: TGCGCCACCTCATCGACAGGGGTTGGCTATGGCTACACCTTC. Encoded protein: CATSSTGVGYGYTF.

V gene TRBV19 combines with J gene TRBJ1-5, with 12 bases identical to TRBD1. V gave up 6 bases and J gave up 5 bases; unmatched junction bases: 11. Germline CDR1 LNHDA, CDR2 SQIVND (reference sequence). The CDR3 is 17 residues long. The CDR3 DNA is TGTGCCAGTAGCTGGAGGGGACAGGGGGCCGGCGATCAGCCCCAGCATTTT. Translated: CASSWRGQGAGDQPQHF.

The chain couples TRBV6-4 to TRBJ2-3, with a possible D match to TRBD1 (7 bases). The CDR3 extends over 16 amino acids. From germline, CDR1 is MRHNA and CDR2 SNTAGT. V lost 7 bases and J lost 2, with 19 bases in between. Here the CDR3 reads CASIRTGDSPTDTQYF. The CDR3 DNA reads as TGTGCCAGCATTAGAACAGGGGACTCACCCACAGATACGCAGTATTTT.

A few counts support this clone. The chain recombines TRBV4-1 with TRBJ2-3; unclear D gene. Germline loops: CDR1 MGHRA, CDR2 YSYEKL. V was clipped by 0 bases and J by 2 bases, with 9 bases between them. CDR3 size: 15 residues. The CDR3 bases are TGCGCCAGCAGCCAAGATCAGGCGCTCACAGATACGCAGTATTTT. It specifies CASSQDQALTDTQYF.

The J gene is TRBJ2-7, the V gene TRBV10-3, with D uncertain. This CDR3 has 11 amino acids. V was shortened by 2 bases and J by 4 bases, with 3 bases between the two germline ends. The germline gives CDR1 ENHRY, CDR2 SYGVKD. Written as DNA, the CDR3 is TGTGCCATCAGTGAGGGGTACGAGCAGTACTTC. Translated, it gives CAISEGYEQYF.

V is TRBV9 and J is TRBJ2-3; TRBD2 agrees at 7 bases. The CDR3 spans 16 residues. V was clipped by 2 bases and J by 3 bases; unmatched bases: 9. CDR1 and CDR2 from the germline V gene are SGDLS and YYNGEE. The CDR3 sequence: CASSVGIPGGTDTQYF. CDR3 DNA: TGTGCCAGCAGCGTTGGGATCCCCGGGGGGACAGATACGCAGTATTTT. The full variable domain, with the rest looked up from reference TRBV9 and TRBJ2-3, is DSGVTQTPKHLITATGQRVTLRCSPRSGDLSVYWYQQSLDQGLQFLIQYYNGEERAKGNILERFSAQQFPDLHSELNLSSLELGDSALYFCASSVGIPGGTDTQYFGPGTRLTVL.